This T cell receptor (beta chain) derives from a study of T-cell memory formation after mild COVID-19. About the study: The study found TCR clusters largely donor specific. Study findings and constraints: CD4+ clones that contracted lay mainly in CM and EM; CD8+ ones lay in EMRA. Some responding clones appeared in pre-infection memory, suggesting cross-reactive memory joined.

Comment on this clonotype: Its antigen is still unknown.

Constant-segment primers served in 5'RACE that generated TCR alpha and TCR beta cDNA libraries bearing sample barcodes and UMIs. TCRdb re-called the 5' RACE reads through MiXCR, storing one row per CDR3 protein. Of about 610,000 distinct CDR3 sequences listed, 15% to 20% were seen once; the top ten hold around 7.8%. This sequence was found in an adult woman who had mild COVID-19 (a few samples of this study predate the infection). Cell type and time point are not known. Sequencing input: PBMCs or a T cell subset sorted from them (not recorded which).

CDR3 coding DNA: TGTGCCAGCAGTTACACCAAAGAGACCCAGTACTTC. It codes for CASSYTKETQYF. The chain combines TRBV6-6 with TRBJ2-5; D remains unclear. Trimming took 2 bases from V and 3 from J, leaving 4 bases between them. This CDR3 has 12 amino acids. From germline, CDR1 is MNHNY and CDR2 SVGAGI (reference sequence).